The sequence of this T cell receptor beta chain was determined in a study of T cell responses to AZD1222 COVID-19 vaccine. Points from the study as a whole: The CD4 TCRs associated with vaccination extended across spike and predominated at 160-218 and 743-854. Variant regions that are unmutated are reportedly the target of nearly half of spike-specific TCRs.

Assay used: immunoSEQ multiplex PCR; TCRdb lists only in-frame clones, some missing. Among 120,000 to 150,000 clones listed, about 86% were seen once. V lost 4 bases to trimming and J lost 6 bases, with 9 bases between them. The CDR3 spans 11 residues. CDR1 SQVTM and CDR2 ANQGSEA come from the germline V gene. Regarding this clone: Its antigen remains unidentified.

The receptor was isolated from an adult who received the AZD1222 COVID-19 vaccine. The chain employs TRBV29-1 and TRBJ1-2, with D unclear. The sequences come from peripheral blood, collected 28 days after the second AZD1222 dose. CDR3 nucleotide sequence: TGCAGCGTTGTAACCGCTAATGGCTACACCTTC. Residues: CSVVTANGYTF.